This TCR beta chain emerged from a study of T cell repertoires in cytomegalovirus infection. Across the whole study: It was recently identified HLA-C-restricted and well-studied HLA-B-restricted CMV epitopes that the study used. Indicated by public TCR beta signatures were CMV infection and matching HLA type. Study-wide results and limits: Dominant in the ex vivo response were TCR beta clonotypes restricted by HLA-C and specific for CMV. Summed frequency of shared TCR beta families picked out CMV carriers who also had the relevant HLA.

TCRdb used MiXCR to reprocess the reads, holding one entry per CDR3 protein. The sample has a few hundred thousand distinct CDR3 sequences; almost 30% are singletons. In the case of this clonotype: No antigen is known for it.

This clonotype was sampled from a human donor in good health (CMV status not recorded). Some clones in this sample may be carry-over from other donors' samples. The sequences come from cultured PBMCs, collected from culture after CMV antigen stimulation.

In DNA, the CDR3 is TGTGCCATCAGAACGGGACAGGGGGCCTCTAACTCTGGAAACACCATATATTTT. As protein: CAIRTGQGASNSGNTIYF. The rearrangement joins TRBV10-3 to TRBJ1-3, with 12 bases that match TRBD1. This CDR3 is built from 18 residues. The V gene's germline CDR1 is ENHRY and CDR2 SYGVKD. After removal of 6 bases from V and 0 bases from J, the junction contained 9 bases not matched to a gene.